Detailed here is one TCR beta chain. There is no known antigen for this receptor. A read error may explain this, as a much larger clone is one base away. The data originate from a study of blood T cells in healthy people across ages (dated by TCRdb to 2013 to 2016). A note on the overall study: Template switching captured roughly one uniquely barcoded TCR beta cDNA molecule per two T cells in model experiments. To track age-related changes in TCR beta repertoire diversity, the study relied on deep sequencing normalized with unique cDNA molecular identifiers. Four age groups were formed from the donors: young (average around 15 years), middle-aged (around 41), aged (about 68) and long-lived (82). To avoid experimental bias, donors of different ages were distributed randomly across sequencing lanes. For two donors (one aged 18 to 29 and one aged 80 or older), the study analyzed two additional independent replicas of 1 million unique cDNA reads from the same blood draw.

Findings and caveats that apply to the study as a whole: Estimates of total diversity based on one million sequenced T cells were considered lower bounds and underestimates. Observed TCR beta diversity per million T cells fell roughly linearly with age, and a significant reduction was already apparent by age around 40. Conclusive comparison of naive and antigen-experienced compartments was prevented by the profiling of bulk unsorted PBMCs. Compared with the aged group, the long-lived group had more naive CD4+ T cells, fewer expanded clones and increased TCR diversity, a pattern suggesting age selection. A strong correlation was found between observed TCR beta diversity and the percentage of naive T cells measured by flow cytometry. Donor CMV infection status was unknown, potentially confounding age-related changes in expanded clonotypes.

Library preparation was by 5' RACE. Sequencing was performed on an Illumina HiSeq 2500. A second PCR of roughly 7 to 11 cycles was performed with a sample-barcoded 5' primer and a J-beta primer mix. A template-switch 5' adaptor carrying 12 random nucleotides introduced a unique molecular identifier onto each TCR beta cDNA molecule. At least 3 million CDR3-containing paired-end reads were obtained from each sample. First-strand cDNA was synthesized from all RNA with the Mint cDNA synthesis kit, primed by a TRBC-specific oligonucleotide. Following uracil-DNA glycosylase treatment, all cDNA underwent a first 18-cycle PCR with the universal primers M1SS and BC2_uni_R. The original pipeline was this. For normalization, 1 million high-quality reads were randomly selected from each sample, with every read carrying a distinct molecular identifier. Reads with shared molecular identifiers were discarded instead of being binned into consensus sequences. CDR3 identification, clonotype clustering and error correction used MiTCR with a Q25 quality threshold and the strictest error-elimination algorithm. A nonparametric unseen species model with Euler transformation was used to estimate a lower bound on total TCR beta diversity. The raw public data were reprocessed by TCRdb itself: fastp quality trimming at Q25, MiXCR clonotype calling, in-frame beta chains only. Each CDR3 protein appears once, grouped with its most common genes and DNA. TCRdb, not the original authors, processed these V and J calls. Here the sample has 1.5 million to 2 million distinct CDR3 sequences; roughly 27% occur a single time. 6.5% to 8.5% of the sample belongs to the ten largest clones.

The CDR3 measures 14 amino acids from cysteine to phenylalanine. Only CDR3 DNA is held: 42 bases, read in frame from base 1. Via the germline V gene, CDR1 is SGHRS and CDR2 YFSETQ. The approximately 39 donors, aged about 6 to 95 years, were systemically healthy Caucasian individuals from Russia. About 9.1 milliliters of peripheral blood were collected from each donor into EDTA-treated Vacutainer tubes. Ficoll-Paque density-gradient centrifugation was used to isolate PBMCs, with at least 6.5 million obtained per sample. Total RNA, at least 5 micrograms per sample, was extracted from PBMCs with Trizol reagent. The percentages of naive CD45RAhigh/CD27high T cells were determined by flow cytometry on a PBMC aliquot from every donor.

The TCR sequence derives from a woman under 40 in good health. Sequenced sample: blood. Recombination connected TRBV5-1 to TRBJ2-4; confidence is insufficient to name the D gene. The end of the DNA aligns better with TRBJ2-7, so the J call may be wrong. The DNA sequence reads TGCGCCAGCAGCTTATCTGGGTATTGGGACGAGCAGTACTTC. Translated, this is CASSLSGYWDEQYF.